The present TCR beta chain was sequenced within a study of cytomegalovirus exposure and HLA in healthy donors. Study findings and constraints: Across donors, presence/absence analyses took sequencing depth to be roughly uniform. Owing to their indistinguishability, certain V segments, notably TRBV6-2 and TRBV6-3, were excluded.

The CDR3 loop spans 14 amino acids. Germline V gene lookup returns CDR1 SNHLY and CDR2 FYNNEI. The J segment lost 2 bases and the V segment lost 6 bases, leaving 0 bases of the junction unmatched. Points on this clone: Antigen unknown.

PCR was performed using 60 Vbeta and 13 Jbeta primers. The table came from immunoSEQ multiplex PCR; TCRdb's copy has only in-frame clones and leaves some out. The table lists 150,000 to 200,000 clones, about 73% of them singletons. The TCR sequence derives from a woman aged 40 to 50 in good health and CMV-seronegative. The rearrangement uses TRBV2 and TRBJ2-6, with TRBD1 matching over 8 bases. Sequencing used PBMCs. This CDR3 reads CASRDRAGANVLTF. CDR3 nucleotides: TGTGCCAGCAGGGACAGGGCTGGGGCCAACGTCCTGACTTTC.